This T cell receptor beta chain was recovered during a study of T cells in women clearing cervical HPV infection. The CDR3 consists of 16 residues. V was pared by 4 bases and J by 4 bases, with 9 bases of the junction left unmatched. The V gene's germline CDR1 is SGDLS and CDR2 YYNGEE. About this clone: The read ends 3 residues before the CDR3 terminus; that terminus is restored from the germline J gene.

Sequencing used immunoSEQ multiplex PCR; TCRdb keeps in-frame clones, though not all of them. This table holds approximately 39,000 clones. This rearrangement joins TRBV9 to TRBJ2-5, with 11 positions matching TRBD1. Sequencing used blood buffy coat. The TCR originated in a woman aged 18 to 75 with a cervical HPV16 infection that either progressed to CIN3+ or cleared (not recorded which). CDR3 residues: CASSPAGTGGRETQYF. CDR3 bases read: TGTGCCAGCAGCCCGGCGGGGACAGGGGGAAGAGAGACC.